One sample yielded the 4 T cell receptor beta chains listed below, sequenced in a study of T cells after yellow fever vaccination. MiXCR, run by TCRdb on the 5' RACE reads, gives a single entry per CDR3 protein. Of hundreds of thousands of distinct CDR3 sequences listed, approximately 12% are singletons. This material consisted of CD4+ T cells sorted from PBMCs, taken 15 days after the yellow fever booster vaccination. The receptors shown here come from a man aged 18 to 30 who received the YFV17D yellow fever vaccine.

The V call is TRBV6-5, the J call TRBJ1-4, with a weak D call TRBD1 (5 bases). Germline CDR1 reads MNHEY; CDR2 reads SVGAGI. Deletions cut 6 bases from V and 8 bases from J, with 13 bases between. This CDR3 spans 13 amino acids. CDR3 sequence: CASSRGFGEKLFF. CDR3 DNA: TGTGCCAGCAGCCGGGGGTTCGGAGAAAAACTGTTTTTT.

This chain links TRBV12-3 or TRBV12-4 with TRBJ1-2; D perhaps matches TRBD1 (5 bases). The CDR3 length is 13 residues. V was pared by 3 bases and J by 6 bases, with 11 bases between. The CDR3 is CASSFRQGNGYTF. CDR3 nucleotide sequence: TGTGCCAGCAGTTTCCGTCAGGGCAATGGCTACACCTTC.

The V call is TRBV7-9, the J call TRBJ2-5; perhaps D is TRBD1 or TRBD2 (5 bases each). The CDR3 has 14 residues. V lost 3 bases and J 7 bases, leaving 15 bases between the germline ends. Germline values: CDR1 SEHNR, CDR2 FQNEAQ (reference sequence). Here the CDR3 reads CASSLIGTAGTQYF. The CDR3 region has the DNA TGTGCCAGCAGCTTGATAGGGACGGCGGGGACCCAGTACTTC.

In this sample, this clonotype turned up many times. This sequence joins TRBV5-1 and TRBJ2-1; no reliable D call. Germline assignment: CDR1 SGHRS and CDR2 YFSETQ. The CDR3 spans 15 residues. Trimming pared 6 bases from V and 5 bases from J, leaving 18 bases between. The DNA of the CDR3 is TGCGCCAGCAAGCCCCTTGGTGGGAATGACAATGAGCAGTTCTTC. This translates into CASKPLGGNDNEQFF.